The 9 T cell receptor beta chains in this list originate from one sample, sequenced in a study of T cells in Graves' hyperthyroidism and ophthalmopathy. RNA transcripts provided the source from which TCR beta CDR3 regions were amplified. The study used the HTBI primer set for a first-round RT-PCR of the TCR CDR3. TCRdb analysed the multiplex PCR reads with MiXCR anew, one entry per CDR3 protein. The data hold hundreds of thousands of distinct CDR3 sequences, with around 15% observed a single time. The source material was blood. Source of these receptors: a woman in her fifties or sixties with Graves' ophthalmopathy.

In its sample, this clonotype was seen many times. V usage is TRBV4-2 and J usage is TRBJ2-2; D is undetermined. The CDR3 is 14 residues long. Trimming removed 0 bases from V and 5 bases from J, with 7 bases in between. Germline loops: CDR1 LGHNA, CDR2 YNFKEQ. The CDR3 loop is CASSQDVGTGELFF. In DNA, the CDR3 is TGTGCCAGCAGCCAAGATGTGGGGACCGGGGAGCTGTTTTTT.

This clonotype was seen ten or more times. The chain couples TRBV2 to TRBJ2-2; a possible D gene is TRBD2 (6 bases). CDR3 length: 13 residues. In germline, CDR1 is SNHLY, CDR2 FYNNEI. The V end was cut by 9 bases, the J end by 6 bases, with 14 bases between. CDR3 DNA: TGTGCCAGAGGGACTCCCCGGGCCGGGGAGCTGTTTTTT. Its translation is CARGTPRAGELFF.

V is TRBV5-8 and J is TRBJ2-1; D remains unclear. This CDR3 is built from 15 residues. V gave up 0 bases and J gave up 2 bases, with 9 bases separating them. Germline V gene data show CDR1 as SGHTS and CDR2 as YDEGEE. DNA for the CDR3: TGTGCCAGCAGCTTGGAACGTGCAGCCTACAATGAGCAGTTCTTC. This translates into CASSLERAAYNEQFF.

The chain employs TRBV12-3 or TRBV12-4 and TRBJ1-1; 10 nucleotides match TRBD1. The CDR3 is made up of 15 amino acids. Unmatched junction bases numbered 3, after V lost 5 bases and J lost 0 bases. The CDR3 sequence is CASSATGGMNTEAFF. In DNA, the CDR3 is TGTGCCAGCAGTGCGACAGGGGGCATGAACACTGAAGCTTTCTTT.

This clonotype was observed at least ten times. This sequence joins TRBV18 and TRBJ2-3; D gene uncertain. V was pared by 7 bases and J by 5 bases, with 16 bases between. Germline CDR1 reads KGHSH; CDR2 reads LQKENI. The CDR3 runs 14 residues. The CDR3 DNA sequence: TGTGCCAGCTTTCCGGCCCACCGCGGAGATACGCAGTATTTT. It encodes CASFPAHRGDTQYF.

V usage is TRBV4-3 and J usage is TRBJ2-7; 12 bases map to TRBD2. This CDR3 region has 16 residues. With 1 base clipped from V and 2 bases from J, the junction kept 3 bases outside the gene matches. Germline loops: CDR1 LGHNA, CDR2 YSLEER. CDR3 in DNA: TGCGCCAGCAGCCAAGGGACTAGCGGGGAAGCCTACGAGCAGTACTTC. Amino acid sequence: CASSQGTSGEAYEQYF.

This clonotype showed up many times. The gene calls are TRBV6-2 or TRBV6-3 and TRBJ2-6; D gene ambiguous. CDR3 size: 12 residues. V lost 0 bases and J 6 bases, leaving 0 bases between the germline ends. Germline lookup yields CDR1 MNHEY and CDR2 SVGEGT. The CDR3 spells CASSYSANVLTF. Written as DNA, the CDR3 is TGTGCCAGCAGTTACTCGGCCAACGTCCTGACTTTC.

This clonotype has only a few counts. The chain links TRBV5-6 to TRBJ2-1, with TRBD2 identical over 8 bases. The CDR3 runs 17 residues. Germline trimming cut 9 bases from V and 6 bases from J; bases unmatched to any gene: 20. Germline values: CDR1 SGHDT, CDR2 YYEEEE. The CDR3 region is CATHDNLREGLINEQFF. The DNA for the CDR3 is TGTGCCACTCACGACAACCTACGGGAGGGCCTCATCAATGAGCAGTTCTTC.

This clonotype was counted between two and nine times. The chain has TRBV10-3 and TRBJ2-2, with 7 bases that match TRBD2. Germline CDR1 is ENHRY and CDR2 is SYGVKD. Trimming cost V 1 base and J 3 bases; bases outside gene matches: 5. The length of the CDR3 is 16 residues. Here the CDR3 DNA reads TGTGCCATCAGTGAGTGGTTAGCGGGCGACACCGGGGAGCTGTTTTTT. This translates into CAISEWLAGDTGELFF.